The T cell receptor (beta chain) described here comes from a study of blood T cell repertoires in COVID-19. Study in general: Whether acute or convalescent, the COVID-19 samples came from the United States, Italy and Spain. PBMCs, B-cell-depleted T cells, or T cells provided the cDNA or gDNA that made up the material.

The CDR3 runs to 15 residues. Germline V lookup: CDR1 LGHNA, CDR2 YNFKEQ. The V end was cut by 0 bases, the J end by 3 bases, with 9 bases between. The count of this clone is one. The authors' processing: Amplification with reference gene primers provided the estimates of nucleated cell counts. Here immunoSEQ multiplex PCR was the method, and the copy in TCRdb shows in-frame clones only, minus some. V and J calls and clone size are given by that table; D and trimming were obtained from the DNA. The sample includes about 260,000 clones, about 88% of them seen just once. This TCR derives from a man in his 60s who had recovered from COVID-19. The genes are TRBV4-2 and TRBJ1-3; tentatively, D is TRBD1 (5 bases). Sequenced: peripheral blood. CDR3 DNA sequence: TGTGCCAGCAGCCAAGAAGGGGTGGGTGGAAACACCATATATTTT. It translates to CASSQEGVGGNTIYF.